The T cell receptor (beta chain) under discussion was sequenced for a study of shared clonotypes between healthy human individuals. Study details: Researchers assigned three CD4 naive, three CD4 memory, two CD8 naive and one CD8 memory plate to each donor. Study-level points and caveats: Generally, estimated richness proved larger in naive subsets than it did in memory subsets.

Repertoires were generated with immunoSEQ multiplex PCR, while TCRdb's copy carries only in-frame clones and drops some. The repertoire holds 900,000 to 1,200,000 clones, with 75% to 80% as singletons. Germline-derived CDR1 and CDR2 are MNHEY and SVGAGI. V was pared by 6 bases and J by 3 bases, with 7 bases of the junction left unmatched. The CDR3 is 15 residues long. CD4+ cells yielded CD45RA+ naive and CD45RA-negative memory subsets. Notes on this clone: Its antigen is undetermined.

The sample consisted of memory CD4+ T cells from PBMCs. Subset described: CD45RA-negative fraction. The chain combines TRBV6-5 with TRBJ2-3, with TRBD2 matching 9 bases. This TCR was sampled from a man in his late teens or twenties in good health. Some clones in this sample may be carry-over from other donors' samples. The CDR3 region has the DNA TGTGCCAGCAGACGACTAGCGGCTGGGACAGATACGCAGTATTTT. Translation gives CASRRLAAGTDTQYF.